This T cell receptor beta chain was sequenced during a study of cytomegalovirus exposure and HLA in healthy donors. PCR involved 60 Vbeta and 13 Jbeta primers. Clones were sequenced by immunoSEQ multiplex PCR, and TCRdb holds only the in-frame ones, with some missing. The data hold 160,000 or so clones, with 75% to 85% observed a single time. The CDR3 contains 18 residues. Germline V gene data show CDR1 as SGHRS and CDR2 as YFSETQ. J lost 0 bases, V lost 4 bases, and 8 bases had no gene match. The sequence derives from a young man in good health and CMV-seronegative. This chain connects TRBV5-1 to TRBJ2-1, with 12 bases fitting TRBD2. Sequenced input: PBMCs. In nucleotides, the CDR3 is TGCGCCAGCAGCCCTCGGACTAGCGGGGCCAGCTCCTACAATGAGCAGTTCTTC. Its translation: CASSPRTSGASSYNEQFF.